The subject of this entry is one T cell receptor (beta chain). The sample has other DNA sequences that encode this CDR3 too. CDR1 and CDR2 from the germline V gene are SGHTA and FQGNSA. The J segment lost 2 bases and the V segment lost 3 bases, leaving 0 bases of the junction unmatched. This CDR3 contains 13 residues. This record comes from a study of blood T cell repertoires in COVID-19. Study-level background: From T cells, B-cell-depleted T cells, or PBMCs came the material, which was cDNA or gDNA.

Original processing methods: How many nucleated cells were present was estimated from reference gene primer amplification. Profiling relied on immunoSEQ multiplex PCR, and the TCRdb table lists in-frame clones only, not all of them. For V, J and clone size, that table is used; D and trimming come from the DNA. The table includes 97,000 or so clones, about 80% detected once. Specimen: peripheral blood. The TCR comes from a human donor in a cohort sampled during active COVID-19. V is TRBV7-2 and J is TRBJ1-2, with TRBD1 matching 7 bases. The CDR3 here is CASSLGQNYGYTF. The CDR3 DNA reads TGTGCCAGCAGCTTGGGACAGAACTATGGCTACACCTTC.